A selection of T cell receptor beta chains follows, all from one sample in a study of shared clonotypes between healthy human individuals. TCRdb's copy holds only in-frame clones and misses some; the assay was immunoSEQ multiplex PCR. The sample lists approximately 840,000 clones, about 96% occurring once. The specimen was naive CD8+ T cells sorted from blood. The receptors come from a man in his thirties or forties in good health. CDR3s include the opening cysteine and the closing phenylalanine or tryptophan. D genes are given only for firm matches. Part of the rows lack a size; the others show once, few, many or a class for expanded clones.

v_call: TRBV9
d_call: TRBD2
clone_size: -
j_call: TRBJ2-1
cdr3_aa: CASSGGGLRERVEQFF
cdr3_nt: TGTGCCAGCAGCGGCGGGGGGCTGCGGGAGAGGGTTGAGCAGTTCTTC

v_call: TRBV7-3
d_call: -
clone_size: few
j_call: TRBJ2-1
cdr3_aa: CASSLLSVNEQFF
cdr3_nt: TGTGCCAGCAGCTTATTAAGCGTCAATGAGCAGTTCTTC

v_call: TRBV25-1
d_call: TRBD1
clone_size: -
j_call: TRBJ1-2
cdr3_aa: CASGDRVYGYTF
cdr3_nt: TGTGCCAGCGGGGACAGGGTCTATGGCTACACCTTC

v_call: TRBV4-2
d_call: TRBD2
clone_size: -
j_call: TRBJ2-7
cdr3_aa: CASSLGSMAGDEQYF
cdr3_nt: TGTGCCAGCAGCCTTGGCTCGATGGCGGGAGACGAGCAGTACTTC

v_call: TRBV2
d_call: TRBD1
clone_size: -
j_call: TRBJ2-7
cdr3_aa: CASSGTGGGTYEQYF
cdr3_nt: TGTGCCAGCAGTGGCACAGGGGGAGGAACCTACGAGCAGTACTTC

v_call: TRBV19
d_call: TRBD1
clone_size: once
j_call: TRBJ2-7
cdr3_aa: CASSTQDRGYEQYF
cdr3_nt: TGTGCCAGTTCCACCCAGGACAGGGGCTACGAGCAGTACTTC

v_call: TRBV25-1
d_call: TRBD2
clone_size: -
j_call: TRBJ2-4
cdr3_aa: CASSDTAGTTMADIQYF
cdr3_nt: TGTGCCAGCAGTGACACGGCCGGGACTACGATGGCTGACATTCAGTACTTC

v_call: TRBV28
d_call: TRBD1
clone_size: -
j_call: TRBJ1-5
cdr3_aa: CASSVTRDRRYSNQPQHF
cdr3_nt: TGTGCCAGCAGCGTGACTAGGGACAGGCGATATAGCAATCAGCCCCAGCATTTT

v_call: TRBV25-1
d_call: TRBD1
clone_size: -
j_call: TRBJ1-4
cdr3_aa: CASSEPGQGNEKLFF
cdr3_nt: TGTGCCAGCAGTGAACCGGGACAGGGAAATGAAAAACTGTTTTTT

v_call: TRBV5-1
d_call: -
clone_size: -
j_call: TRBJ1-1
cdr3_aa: CASSSFSHTEAFF
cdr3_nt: TGCGCCAGTAGCTCGTTTAGCCACACTGAAGCTTTCTTT

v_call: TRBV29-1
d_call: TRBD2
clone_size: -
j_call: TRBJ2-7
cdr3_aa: CSVSGTGDYEQYF
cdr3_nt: TGCAGCGTGAGCGGGACGGGAGACTACGAGCAGTACTTC

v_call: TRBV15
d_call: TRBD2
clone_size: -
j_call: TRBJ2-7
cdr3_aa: CATSRDPSGRSYEQYF
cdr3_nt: TGTGCCACCAGCAGAGACCCTAGCGGGCGTTCCTACGAGCAGTACTTC

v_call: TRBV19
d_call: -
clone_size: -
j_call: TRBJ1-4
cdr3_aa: CASRSGTWDEKLFF
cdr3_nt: TGTGCCAGTAGATCCGGGACATGGGATGAAAAACTGTTTTTT

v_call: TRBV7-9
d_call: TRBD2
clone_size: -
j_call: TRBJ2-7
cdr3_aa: CASSRTSSKPYEQYF
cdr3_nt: TGTGCCAGCAGCAGGACTAGTTCCAAGCCCTACGAGCAGTACTTC

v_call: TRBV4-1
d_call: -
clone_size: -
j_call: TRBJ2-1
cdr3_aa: CASSQGREPYNEQFF
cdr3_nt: TGCGCCAGCAGCCAAGGCAGGGAGCCCTACAATGAGCAGTTCTTC

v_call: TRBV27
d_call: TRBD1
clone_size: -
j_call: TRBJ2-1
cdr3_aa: CASTQGDSSYNEQFF
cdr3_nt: TGTGCCAGCACCCAGGGGGATAGCTCCTACAATGAGCAGTTCTTC

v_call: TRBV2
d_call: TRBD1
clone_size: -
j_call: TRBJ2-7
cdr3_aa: CAKNVGQGNYEQYF
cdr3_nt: TGTGCCAAGAATGTGGGACAGGGGAACTACGAGCAGTACTTC

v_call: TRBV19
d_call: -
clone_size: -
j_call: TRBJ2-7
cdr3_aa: CASSTIGLDRDSFYEQYF
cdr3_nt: TGTGCCAGTAGTACCATCGGCCTTGACAGGGACTCCTTCTACGAGCAGTACTTC

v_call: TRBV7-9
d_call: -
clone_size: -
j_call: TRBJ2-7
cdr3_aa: CASSPPTYEQYF
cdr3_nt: TGTGCCAGCAGCCCGCCTACATACGAGCAGTACTTC

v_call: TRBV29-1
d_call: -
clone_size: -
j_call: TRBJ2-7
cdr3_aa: CSMRHSGSYEQYF
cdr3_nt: TGCAGCATGCGCCATAGCGGTTCCTACGAGCAGTACTTC

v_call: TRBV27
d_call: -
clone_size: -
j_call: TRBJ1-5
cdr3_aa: CASSLQGSNQPQHF
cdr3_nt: TGTGCCAGCAGTTTACAGGGTTCGAATCAGCCCCAGCATTTT

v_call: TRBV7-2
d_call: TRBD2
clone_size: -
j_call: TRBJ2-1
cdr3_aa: CASSLGSGSVYNEQFF
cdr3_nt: TGTGCCAGCAGCTTAGGGAGCGGGAGCGTTTACAATGAGCAGTTCTTC

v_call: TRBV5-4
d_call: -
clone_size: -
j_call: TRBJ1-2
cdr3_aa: CASSLSNYGYTF
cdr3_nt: TGTGCCAGCAGCTTATCTAACTATGGCTACACCTTC

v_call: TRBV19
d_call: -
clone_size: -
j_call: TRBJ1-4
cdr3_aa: CASSISRDSDFKNEKLFF
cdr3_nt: TGTGCCAGTAGTATATCACGGGACTCCGATTTTAAAAATGAAAAACTGTTTTTT

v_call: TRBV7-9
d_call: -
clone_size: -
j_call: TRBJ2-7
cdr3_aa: CASSFILYEQYF
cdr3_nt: TGTGCCAGCAGCTTTATTCTCTACGAGCAGTACTTC

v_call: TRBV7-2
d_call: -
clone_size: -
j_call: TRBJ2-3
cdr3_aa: CASSLQAGISNTDTQYF
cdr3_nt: TGTGCCAGCAGCCTCCAGGCAGGGATTTCAAACACAGATACGCAGTATTTT

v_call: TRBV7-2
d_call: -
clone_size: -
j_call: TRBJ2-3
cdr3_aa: CASSLEASGTDTQYF
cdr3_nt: TGTGCCAGCAGCTTAGAGGCTAGCGGCACAGATACGCAGTATTTT

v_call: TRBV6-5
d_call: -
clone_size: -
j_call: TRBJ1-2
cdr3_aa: CASSPGGYGYTF
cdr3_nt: TGTGCCAGCAGCCCTGGAGGCTATGGCTACACCTTC

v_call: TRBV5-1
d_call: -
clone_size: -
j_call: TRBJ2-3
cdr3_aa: CASSHTDTQYF
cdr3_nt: TGCGCCAGCAGCCACACAGATACGCAGTATTTT

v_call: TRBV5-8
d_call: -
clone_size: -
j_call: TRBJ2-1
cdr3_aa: CASSLGVSGYNEQFF
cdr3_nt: TGTGCCAGCAGCTTGGGGGTCAGTGGTTACAATGAGCAGTTCTTC

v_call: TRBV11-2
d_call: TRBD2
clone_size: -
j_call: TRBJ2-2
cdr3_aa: CASKHRTSGRAETGELFF
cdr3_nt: TGTGCCAGCAAACATAGGACTAGCGGGAGGGCCGAAACCGGGGAGCTGTTTTTT

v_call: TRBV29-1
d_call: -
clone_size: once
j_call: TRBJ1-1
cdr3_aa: CSVEDGLNTEAFF
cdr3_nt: TGCAGCGTTGAAGATGGACTGAATACTGAAGCTTTCTTT

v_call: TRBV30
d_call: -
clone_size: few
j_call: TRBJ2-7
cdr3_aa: CAWSGASYEQYF
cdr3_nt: TGTGCCTGGAGTGGGGCCTCTTATGAGCAGTACTTC

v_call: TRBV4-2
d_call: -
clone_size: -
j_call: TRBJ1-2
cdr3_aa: CASSQEGASYGYTF
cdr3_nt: TGTGCCAGCAGCCAAGAAGGGGCGTCTTATGGCTACACCTTC

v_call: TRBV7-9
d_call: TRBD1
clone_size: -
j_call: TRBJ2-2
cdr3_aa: CASSLAWQGASGELFF
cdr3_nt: TGTGCCAGCAGCTTAGCGTGGCAGGGGGCGTCCGGGGAGCTGTTTTTT

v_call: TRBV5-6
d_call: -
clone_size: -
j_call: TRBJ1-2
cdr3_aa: CASSPVGTAYGYTF
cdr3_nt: TGTGCCAGCAGCCCAGTGGGGACCGCCTATGGCTACACCTTC

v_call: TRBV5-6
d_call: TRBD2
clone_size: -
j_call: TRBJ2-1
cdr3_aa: CASREAGGGYNEQFF
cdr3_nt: TGTGCCAGCAGGGAAGCGGGAGGTGGGTACAATGAGCAGTTCTTC

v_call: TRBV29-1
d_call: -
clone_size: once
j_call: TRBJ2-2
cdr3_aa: CSVEVAGELFF
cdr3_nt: TGCAGCGTTGAGGTAGCCGGGGAGCTGTTTTTT

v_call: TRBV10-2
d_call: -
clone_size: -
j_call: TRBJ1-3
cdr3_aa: CASTQVDRGNTIYF
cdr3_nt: TGCGCCAGCACACAGGTGGATCGTGGAAACACCATATATTTT

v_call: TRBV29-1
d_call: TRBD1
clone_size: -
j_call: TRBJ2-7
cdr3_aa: CSVEGGDRDEQYF
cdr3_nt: TGCAGCGTTGAAGGGGGGGACAGGGACGAGCAGTACTTC

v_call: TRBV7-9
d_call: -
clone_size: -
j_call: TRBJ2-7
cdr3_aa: CASSSQLSYEQYF
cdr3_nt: TGTGCCAGCAGCTCGCAGCTGTCCTACGAGCAGTACTTC

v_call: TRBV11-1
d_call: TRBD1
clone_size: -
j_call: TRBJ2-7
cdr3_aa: CASSALGQSSYEQYF
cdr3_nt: TGTGCCAGCAGCGCCCTGGGACAGAGCTCCTACGAGCAGTACTTC

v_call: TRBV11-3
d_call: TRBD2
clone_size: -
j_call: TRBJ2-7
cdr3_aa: CASSGGSSYEQYF
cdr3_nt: TGTGCCAGCAGCGGCGGGAGCTCCTACGAGCAGTACTTC

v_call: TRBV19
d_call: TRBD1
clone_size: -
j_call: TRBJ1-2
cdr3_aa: CASTPGDRGPINYGYTF
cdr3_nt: TGTGCCAGTACTCCTGGGGACAGGGGCCCAATCAACTATGGCTACACCTTC

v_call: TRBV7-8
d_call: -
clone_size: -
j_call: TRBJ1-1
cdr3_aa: CASSYGDSLTRGTEAFF
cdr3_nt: TGTGCCAGCAGCTATGGGGACTCACTAACTCGTGGCACTGAAGCTTTCTTT